This T cell receptor beta chain is drawn from a study of blood T cell repertoires in COVID-19. About the research overall: Sources were T cells, B-cell-depleted T cells, or PBMCs; the material itself was cDNA or gDNA.

The J segment lost 7 bases and the V segment lost 6 bases, leaving 16 bases of the junction unmatched. The CDR3 length is 17 residues. Germline V gives CDR1 MNHGY, CDR2 SAAAGT. While infection was still active, Seattle patients were enrolled and then followed longitudinally. In the authors' workflow: Reference gene primer amplification gave nucleated cell count estimates. Sequencing was performed with immunoSEQ multiplex PCR; in TCRdb, only in-frame clones are kept and a portion is missing. V and J calls and clone size are those listed in that table; D and trimming were worked out from the DNA. Among under 400,000 clones listed, approximately 87% were seen once.

This TCR was recovered from a woman aged 25 to 39 with COVID-19, enrolled during active disease. J is TRBJ2-1 and V is TRBV6-8, with TRBD2 matching 9 bases. The sample comprised peripheral blood. The CDR3 DNA reads as TGTGCCAGCAGGGGATCGCGGGAGGGTTCTGGGAGAAATGAGCAGTTCTTC. Its protein is CASRGSREGSGRNEQFF.